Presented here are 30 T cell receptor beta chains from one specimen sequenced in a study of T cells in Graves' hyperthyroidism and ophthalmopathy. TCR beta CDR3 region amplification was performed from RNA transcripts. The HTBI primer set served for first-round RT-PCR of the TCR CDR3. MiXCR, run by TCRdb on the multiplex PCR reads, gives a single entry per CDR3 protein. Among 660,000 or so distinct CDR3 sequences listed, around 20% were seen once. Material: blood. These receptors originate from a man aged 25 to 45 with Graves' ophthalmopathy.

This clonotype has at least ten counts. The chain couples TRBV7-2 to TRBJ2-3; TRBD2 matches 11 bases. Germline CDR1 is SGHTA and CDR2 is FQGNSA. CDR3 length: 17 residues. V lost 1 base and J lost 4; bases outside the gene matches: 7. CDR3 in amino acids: CASSLVVAGGPADTQYF. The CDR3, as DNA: TGTGCCAGCAGCTTAGTTGTAGCGGGAGGGCCCGCAGATACGCAGTATTTT.

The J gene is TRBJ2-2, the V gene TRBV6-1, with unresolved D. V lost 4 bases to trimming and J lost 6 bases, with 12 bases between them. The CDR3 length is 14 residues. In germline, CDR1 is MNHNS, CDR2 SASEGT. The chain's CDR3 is CASSGVGPSGELFF. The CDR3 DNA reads TGTGCCAGCAGTGGGGTGGGTCCTTCCGGGGAGCTGTTTTTT.

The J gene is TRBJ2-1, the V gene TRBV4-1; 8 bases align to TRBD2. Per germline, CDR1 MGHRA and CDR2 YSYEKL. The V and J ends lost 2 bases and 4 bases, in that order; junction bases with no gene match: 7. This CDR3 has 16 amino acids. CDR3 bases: TGCGCCAGCAGCCAACCCCTAGCGGGTCTATACAATGAGCAGTTCTTC. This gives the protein CASSQPLAGLYNEQFF.

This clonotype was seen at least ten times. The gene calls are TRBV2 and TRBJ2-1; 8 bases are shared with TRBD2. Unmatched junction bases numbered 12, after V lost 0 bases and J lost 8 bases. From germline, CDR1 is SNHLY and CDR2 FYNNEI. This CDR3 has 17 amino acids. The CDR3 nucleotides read TGTGCCAGCAGTGAAGCGCTCGGCAGCGGGAGTTTGGATGAGCAGTTCTTC. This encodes CASSEALGSGSLDEQFF.

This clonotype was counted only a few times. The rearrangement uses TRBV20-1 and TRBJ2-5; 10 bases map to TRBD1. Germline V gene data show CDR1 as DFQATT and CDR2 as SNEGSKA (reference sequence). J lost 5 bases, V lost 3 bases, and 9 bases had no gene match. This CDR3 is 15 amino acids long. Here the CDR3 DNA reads TGCAGTGCTAGTGCTGGGACAGGGGTCTTCGAGACCCAGTACTTC. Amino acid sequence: CSASAGTGVFETQYF.

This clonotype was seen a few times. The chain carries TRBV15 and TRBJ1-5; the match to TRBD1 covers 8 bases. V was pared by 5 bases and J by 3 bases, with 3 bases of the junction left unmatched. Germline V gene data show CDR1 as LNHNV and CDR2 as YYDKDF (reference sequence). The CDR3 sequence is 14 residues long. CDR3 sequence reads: CATSEDRVNQPQHF. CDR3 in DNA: TGTGCCACCAGCGAGGACAGGGTCAATCAGCCCCAGCATTTT.

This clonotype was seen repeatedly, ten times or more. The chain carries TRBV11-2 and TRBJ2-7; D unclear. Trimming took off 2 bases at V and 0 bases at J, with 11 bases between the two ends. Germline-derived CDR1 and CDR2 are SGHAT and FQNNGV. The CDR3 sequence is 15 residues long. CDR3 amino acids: CASSLRDTHSYEQYF. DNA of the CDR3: TGTGCCAGCAGCTTAAGAGACACGCACTCCTACGAGCAGTACTTC.

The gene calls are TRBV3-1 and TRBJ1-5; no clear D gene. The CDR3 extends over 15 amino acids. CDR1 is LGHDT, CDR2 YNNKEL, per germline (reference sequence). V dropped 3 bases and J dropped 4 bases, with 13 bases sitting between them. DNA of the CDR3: TGTGCCAGCAGCCACGGACCTAATGATAATCAGCCCCAGCATTTT. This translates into CASSHGPNDNQPQHF.

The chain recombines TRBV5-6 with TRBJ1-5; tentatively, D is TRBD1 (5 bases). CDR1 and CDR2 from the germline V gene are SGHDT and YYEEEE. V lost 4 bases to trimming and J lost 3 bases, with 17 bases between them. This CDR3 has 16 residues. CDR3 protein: CASSTREYRSNQPQHF. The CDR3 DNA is TGTGCCAGCAGCACCCGAGAGTACAGGTCCAATCAGCCCCAGCATTTT.

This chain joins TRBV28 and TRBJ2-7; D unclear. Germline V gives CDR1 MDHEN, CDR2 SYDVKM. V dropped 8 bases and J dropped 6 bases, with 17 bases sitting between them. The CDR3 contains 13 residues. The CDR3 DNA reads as TGTGCCAGCCATCCCCCGGGTAGCCGCGAGCAGTACTTC. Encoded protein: CASHPPGSREQYF.

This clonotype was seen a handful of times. CDR3 nucleotides: TGTGCCAGTAGTATTGGACCCCAACGATACACAGATACGCAGTATTTT. Its protein is CASSIGPQRYTDTQYF. The J gene is TRBJ2-3, the V gene TRBV19; the D is unclear. Germline values: CDR1 LNHDA, CDR2 SQIVND (reference sequence). Trimming left V 3 bases short and J 2 bases short, with 15 bases between. The CDR3 sequence is 16 residues long.

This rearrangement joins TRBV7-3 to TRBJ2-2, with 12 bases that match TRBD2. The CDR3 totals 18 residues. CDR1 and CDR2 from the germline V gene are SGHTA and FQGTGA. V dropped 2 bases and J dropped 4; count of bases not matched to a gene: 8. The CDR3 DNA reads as TGTGCCAGCAGCTTACGCGCTAGCGGGAGGGTGTCCACCGGGGAGCTGTTTTTT. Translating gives CASSLRASGRVSTGELFF.

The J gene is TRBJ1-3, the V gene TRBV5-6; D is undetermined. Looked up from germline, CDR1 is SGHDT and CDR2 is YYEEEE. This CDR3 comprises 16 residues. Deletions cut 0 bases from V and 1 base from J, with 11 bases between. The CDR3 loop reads CASSLERRTSGNTIYF. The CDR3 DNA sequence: TGTGCCAGCAGCTTGGAGCGGAGGACTTCTGGAAACACCATATATTTT.

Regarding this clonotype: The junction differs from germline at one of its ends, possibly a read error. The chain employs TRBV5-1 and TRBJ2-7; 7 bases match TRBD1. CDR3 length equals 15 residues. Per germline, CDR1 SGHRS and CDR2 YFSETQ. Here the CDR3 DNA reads TGTGCCAGCAGCCTACACCGGGACAGCGCCTACGAGCAGTACTTC. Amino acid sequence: CASSLHRDSAYEQYF. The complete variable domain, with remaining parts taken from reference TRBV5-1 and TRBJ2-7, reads KAGVTQTPRYLIKTRGQQVTLSCSPISGHRSVSWYQQTPGQGLQFLFEYFSETQRNKGNFPGRFSGRQFSNSRSEMNVSTLELGDSALYLCASSLHRDSAYEQYFGPGTRLTVT.

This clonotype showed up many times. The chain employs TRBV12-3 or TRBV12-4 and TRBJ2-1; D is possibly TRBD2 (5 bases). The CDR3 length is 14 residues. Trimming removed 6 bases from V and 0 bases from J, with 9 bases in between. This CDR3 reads CASSHRDSYNEQFF. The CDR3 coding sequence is TGTGCCAGCAGCCACCGGGACTCCTACAATGAGCAGTTCTTC.

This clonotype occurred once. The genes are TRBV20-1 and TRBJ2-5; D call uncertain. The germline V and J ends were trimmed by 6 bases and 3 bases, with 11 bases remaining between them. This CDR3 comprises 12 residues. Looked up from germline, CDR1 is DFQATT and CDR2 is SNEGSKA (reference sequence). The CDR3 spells CSAPKAKETQYF. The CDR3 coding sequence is TGCAGTGCGCCGAAAGCGAAAGAGACCCAGTACTTC.

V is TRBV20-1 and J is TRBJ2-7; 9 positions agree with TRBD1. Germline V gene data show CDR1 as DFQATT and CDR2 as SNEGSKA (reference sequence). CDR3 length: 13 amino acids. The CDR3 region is CSGTGGGTYEQYF. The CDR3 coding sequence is TGCAGCGGAACAGGGGGCGGAACCTACGAGCAGTACTTC.

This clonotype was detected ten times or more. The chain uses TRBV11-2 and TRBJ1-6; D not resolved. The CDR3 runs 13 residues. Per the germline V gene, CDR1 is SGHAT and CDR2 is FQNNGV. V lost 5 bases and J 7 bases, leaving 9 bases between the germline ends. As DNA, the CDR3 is TGTGCCAGCAGCCTGAAAGGGAATTCACCCCTCCACTTT. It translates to CASSLKGNSPLHF.

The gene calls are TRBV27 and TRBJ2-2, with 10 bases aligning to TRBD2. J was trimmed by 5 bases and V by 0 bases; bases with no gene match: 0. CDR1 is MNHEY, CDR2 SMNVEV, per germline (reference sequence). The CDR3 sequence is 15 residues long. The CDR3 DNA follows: TGTGCCAGCAGTTTATCGACTAGCGGGACCGGGGAGCTGTTTTTT. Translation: CASSLSTSGTGELFF.

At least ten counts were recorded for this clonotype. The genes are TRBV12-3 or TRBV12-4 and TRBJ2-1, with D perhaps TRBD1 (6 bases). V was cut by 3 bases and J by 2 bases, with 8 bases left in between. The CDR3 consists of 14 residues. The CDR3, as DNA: TGTGCCAGCAGTTTTCAGGGGACCTACAATGAGCAGTTCTTC. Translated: CASSFQGTYNEQFF.

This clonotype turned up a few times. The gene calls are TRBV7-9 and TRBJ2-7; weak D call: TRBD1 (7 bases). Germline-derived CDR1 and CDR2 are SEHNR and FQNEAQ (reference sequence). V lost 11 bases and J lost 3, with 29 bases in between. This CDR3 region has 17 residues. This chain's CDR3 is CASGSGGGRGESYEQYF. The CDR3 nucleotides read TGTGCCTCCGGCTCGGGTGGAGGCAGGGGGGAGAGCTACGAGCAGTACTTC.

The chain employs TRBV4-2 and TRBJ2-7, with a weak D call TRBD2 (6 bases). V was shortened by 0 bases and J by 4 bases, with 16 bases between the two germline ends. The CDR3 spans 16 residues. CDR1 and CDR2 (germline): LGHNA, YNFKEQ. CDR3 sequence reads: CASSQETGTEQYEQYF. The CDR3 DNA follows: TGTGCCAGCAGCCAAGAAACCGGGACTGAACAGTACGAGCAGTACTTC.

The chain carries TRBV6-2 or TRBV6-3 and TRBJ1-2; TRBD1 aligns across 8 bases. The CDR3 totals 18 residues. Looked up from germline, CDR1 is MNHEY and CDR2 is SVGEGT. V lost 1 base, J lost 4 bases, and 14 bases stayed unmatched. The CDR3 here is CASSYWVAGGFPGYGYTF. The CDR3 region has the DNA TGTGCCAGCAGTTACTGGGTGGCAGGGGGCTTTCCTGGCTATGGCTACACCTTC.

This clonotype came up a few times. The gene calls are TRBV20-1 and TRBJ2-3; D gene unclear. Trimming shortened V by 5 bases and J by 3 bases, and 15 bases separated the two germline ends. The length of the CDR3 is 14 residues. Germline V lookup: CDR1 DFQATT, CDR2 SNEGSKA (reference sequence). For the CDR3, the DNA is TGCAGTGCTCATAAGGAGTCGGGTACAGATACGCAGTATTTT. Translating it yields CSAHKESGTDTQYF.

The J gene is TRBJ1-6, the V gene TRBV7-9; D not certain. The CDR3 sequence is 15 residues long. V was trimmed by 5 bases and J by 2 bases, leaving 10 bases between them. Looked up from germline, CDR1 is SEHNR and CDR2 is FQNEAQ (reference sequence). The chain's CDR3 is CASSTDTTYNSPLHF. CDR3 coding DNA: TGTGCCAGCAGCACAGACACGACCTATAATTCACCCCTCCACTTT. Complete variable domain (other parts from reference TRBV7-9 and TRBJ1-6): DTGVSQNPRHKITKRGQNVTFRCDPISEHNRLYWYRQTLGQGPEFLTYFQNEAQLEKSRLLSDRFSAERPKGSFSTLEIQRTEQGDSAMYLCASSTDTTYNSPLHFGNGTRLTVT.

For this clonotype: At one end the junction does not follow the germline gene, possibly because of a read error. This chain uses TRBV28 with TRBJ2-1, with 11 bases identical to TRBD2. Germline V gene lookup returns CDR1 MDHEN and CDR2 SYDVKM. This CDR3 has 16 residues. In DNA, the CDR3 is TGTGCCGGCAGCCCCGACAGGACTAGCGGGTACAATGAGCAGTTCTTC. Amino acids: CAGSPDRTSGYNEQFF.

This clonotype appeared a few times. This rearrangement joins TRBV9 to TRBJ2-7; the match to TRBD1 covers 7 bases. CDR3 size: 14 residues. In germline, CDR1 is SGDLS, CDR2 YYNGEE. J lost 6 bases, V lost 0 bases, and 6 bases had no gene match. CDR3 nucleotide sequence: TGTGCCAGCAGCGTAGAGGGGACAGCCAGCGAGCAGTACTTC. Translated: CASSVEGTASEQYF.

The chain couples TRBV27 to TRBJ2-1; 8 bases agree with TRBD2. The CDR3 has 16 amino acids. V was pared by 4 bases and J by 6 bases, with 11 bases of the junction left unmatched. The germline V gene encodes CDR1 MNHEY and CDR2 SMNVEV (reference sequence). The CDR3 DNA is TGTGCCAGCAGTTCCCCCCTGGCGGGAGGTCCCAATGAGCAGTTCTTC. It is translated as CASSSPLAGGPNEQFF.

The CDR3 nucleotides read TGCAGTGCTGAGGGGGGAACTATTTCCTACAATGAGCAGTTCTTC. Residues: CSAEGGTISYNEQFF. The chain combines TRBV20-1 with TRBJ2-1; D assignment may be TRBD1 or TRBD2 (6 bases each). In germline, CDR1 is DFQATT, CDR2 SNEGSKA (reference sequence). The V end lost 5 bases, the J end lost 1 base, and 15 bases lay between the germline ends. CDR3 size: 15 residues.

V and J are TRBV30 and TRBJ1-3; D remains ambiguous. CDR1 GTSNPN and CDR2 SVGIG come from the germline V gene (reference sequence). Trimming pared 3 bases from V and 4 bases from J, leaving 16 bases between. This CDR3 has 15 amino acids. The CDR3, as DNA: TGTGCCTGGAGAGGTCCCGTCCGGCCCGGAAACACCATATATTTT. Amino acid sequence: CAWRGPVRPGNTIYF.